The present TCR beta chain was sequenced within a study of tumor-infiltrating lymphocytes in primary liver carcinoma. Study in general: The study enrolled male and female patients aged 30 to 69 years. The study, taken as a whole, reports: The 250 largest clones made up significantly more of tumor than blood repertoires (p = 0.039).

TCR beta cDNA was made from approximately 500 ng total RNA with a constant-region primer. Libraries covering TCR beta were generated through three nested multiplex PCR rounds (using a slightly modified ARM-PCR). A C-beta reverse primer and TRBV1-TRBV30 forward primers served in each of the first two PCR rounds, at 9 to 11 cycles apiece. One entry per CDR3 protein results from TCRdb running MiXCR on the multiplex PCR reads. This repertoire shows tens of thousands of distinct CDR3 sequences, 70% to 80% found once; its top ten account for about 30%. Unsorted bulk tissue, about 19-32 mg of it, served as the source for co-extraction of RNA and DNA. Whichever tumor sample was examined, it had over 80% viable tumor cells. This CDR3 has 13 residues. The germline CDR1 and CDR2 sequences are SQVTM and ANQGSEA. On this clonotype itself: Its cognate antigen is unknown.

The V gene is TRBV29-1, the J gene TRBJ2-7; D is possibly TRBD2 (6 bases). The sample consisted of liver tumor tissue from sampling region 3. Subset here: tumor region T3, left-lateral pole. The sequence came from a man aged 40-49 years with primary liver carcinoma and hepatitis B virus infection. The CDR3, as DNA: TGCAACGTGGAGGGGCACCTGTCCTACGAGCAGTACTTC. Translation: CNVEGHLSYEQYF.